Below are 23 T cell receptor beta chains sequenced from a single sample in a study of blood T cell repertoires in COVID-19. Libraries were prepared by immunoSEQ multiplex PCR; TCRdb keeps only in-frame clonotypes and omits some of them. This table holds approximately 82,000 clones, 82% found once. Sequencing input: peripheral blood. These receptors came from a man aged 50 or older with active or convalescent COVID-19.

The chain links TRBV6-2 or TRBV6-3 to TRBJ1-5; D is uncertain. CDR1 and CDR2 from the germline V gene are MNHEY and SVGEGT. V lost 2 bases and J lost 1, with 6 bases in between. This CDR3 spans 14 amino acids. DNA of the CDR3: TGTGCCAGCAGTTACAGGGAGAGCAATCAGCCCCAGCATTTT. This gives the protein CASSYRESNQPQHF.

This clone appeared many times. V gene TRBV5-1 combines with J gene TRBJ2-5; 8 bases align to TRBD1. Germline CDR1 reads SGHRS; CDR2 reads YFSETQ. Unmatched junction bases numbered 7, after V lost 4 bases and J lost 5 bases. CDR3 length equals 14 residues. The CDR3 protein is CASSADRVLETQYF. CDR3 DNA: TGCGCCAGCAGCGCGGACAGGGTTTTGGAGACCCAGTACTTC.

The V and J genes are TRBV19 and TRBJ1-1; 10 bases agree with TRBD1. Germline CDR1 reads LNHDA; CDR2 reads SQIVND (reference sequence). The CDR3 length is 15 residues. Trimming took 9 bases from V and 1 from J; bases not matched to a gene: 8. The CDR3 DNA sequence: TGTGCCAGCCAGACAGGGGGCGTTTCGAACACTGAAGCTTTCTTT. It codes for CASQTGGVSNTEAFF.

This chain connects TRBV28 to TRBJ1-4; D is perhaps TRBD1 (5 bases). The V gene's germline CDR1 is MDHEN and CDR2 SYDVKM. Trimming took off 0 bases at V and 6 bases at J, with 14 bases between the two ends. The CDR3 spans 16 residues. CDR3 nucleotide sequence: TGTGCCAGCAGTTTATGGTCCCAGGGAGGGGATGAAAAACTGTTTTTT. Translation: CASSLWSQGGDEKLFF. The complete variable domain, with remaining parts taken from reference TRBV28 and TRBJ1-4, reads DVKVTQSSRYLVKRTGEKVFLECVQDMDHENMFWYRQDPGLGLRLIYFSYDVKMKEKGDIPEGYSVSREKKERFSLILESASTNQTSMYLCASSLWSQGGDEKLFFGSGTQLSVL.

The CDR3 DNA reads as TGTGCCACCAGTGATAGGGACAAATTACAAGAGACCCAGTACTTC. Protein: CATSDRDKLQETQYF. This sequence joins TRBV24-1 and TRBJ2-5; maybe TRBD1 (6 bases). Trimming took off 3 bases at V and 2 bases at J, with 12 bases between the two ends. This CDR3 region has 15 residues. Per germline, CDR1 KGHDR and CDR2 SFDVKD.

V and J are TRBV21-1 and TRBJ2-1; TRBD2 was called by the table and not checked on the DNA. TRBV21-1 represents a pseudogene. This CDR3 is built from 14 residues. CDR3 in amino acids: CASSKGLADNEQFF. Here the CDR3 DNA reads TGTGCCAGCAGCAAGGGACTAGCGGACAATGAGCAGTTCTTC.

CDR3 region: CASSREPSGNQPQHF. The CDR3 DNA sequence: TGTGCCAGCAGCCGGGAGCCCTCCGGCAATCAGCCCCAGCATTTT. This chain uses TRBV9 with TRBJ1-5; D ambiguous. The germline gives CDR1 SGDLS, CDR2 YYNGEE. With 4 bases removed from V and 2 bases from J, the gap between germline ends came to 13 bases. This CDR3 contains 15 residues.

The V and J genes are TRBV4-3 and TRBJ2-2, with 9 bases aligning to TRBD2. This CDR3 has 15 residues. J gave up 10 bases and V 0 bases, and 6 bases lay outside the gene matches. Germline V lookup: CDR1 LGHNA, CDR2 YSLEER. CDR3 loop: CASSQERGGLEELFF. Here the CDR3 DNA reads TGCGCCAGCAGCCAAGAGCGGGGGGGCCTGGAGGAGCTGTTTTTT.

The rearrangement links TRBV12-3 or TRBV12-4 to TRBJ2-7; D may be TRBD2 (6 bases). The CDR3 runs to 12 residues. The V gene lost 6 bases and the J gene lost 6 bases, with 12 bases spanning the gap. The DNA for the CDR3 is TGTGCCAGCAGATCACTAGCAATCGAGCAGTACGTC. Translation: CASRSLAIEQYV.

In this sample, this clone turned up a few times. The rearrangement joins TRBV3-1 (or the pseudogene TRBV3-2) to TRBJ1-2, with 8 bases that match TRBD1. J lost 7 bases, V lost 2 bases, and 12 bases had no gene match. The CDR3 consists of 16 residues. Germline loops: CDR1 LGHDT, CDR2 YNNKEL (reference sequence). The CDR3 nucleotides read TGTGCCAGCAGCCAACAAGGACAGGGCCTTTCATCTGGCTACACCTTC. Amino acid sequence: CASSQQGQGLSSGYTF.

The chain recombines TRBV10-1 with TRBJ2-1; D possibly corresponds to TRBD1 (6 bases). Trimming left V 5 bases short and J 9 bases short, with 11 bases between. CDR3 size: 12 residues. Germline CDR1 WNHNN, CDR2 SYGVQD (reference sequence). CDR3 in DNA: TGCGCCAGCAGTACAGGGACGGGTGAGCAGTTCTTC. This sequence encodes CASSTGTGEQFF.

The chain is built from TRBV19 and TRBJ1-1, with D possibly being TRBD1 (6 bases). This CDR3 spans 13 amino acids. Germline CDR1 is LNHDA and CDR2 is SQIVND (reference sequence). The V end was cut by 6 bases, the J end by 4 bases, with 12 bases between. The chain's CDR3 is CASRASRGTEAFF. The DNA for the CDR3 is TGTGCCAGTAGGGCCAGCAGGGGCACTGAAGCTTTCTTT.

The chain employs TRBV27 and TRBJ2-2, with D possibly TRBD2 on 5 matching bases. V gave up 5 bases and J gave up 9 bases, with 19 bases separating them. Germline-derived CDR1 and CDR2 are MNHEY and SMNVEV (reference sequence). This CDR3 has 15 residues. The CDR3, as DNA: TGTGCCAGCAGTCTAAATAGCGCGGCAGTTCGGGAGCTGTTTTTT. Its protein is CASSLNSAAVRELFF.

The chain carries TRBV14 and TRBJ1-2; no definite D call. Germline CDR1 is SGHDN and CDR2 is FVKESK. The V end lost 2 bases, the J end lost 7 bases, and 8 bases lay between the germline ends. The length of the CDR3 is 12 residues. For the CDR3, the DNA is TGTGCCAGCAGCCAACGGGGATCTGGCTACACCTTC. Its translation: CASSQRGSGYTF.

The chain recombines TRBV7-8 with TRBJ1-2; D is ambiguous. The CDR3 sequence is 15 residues long. Trimming stripped 1 base from V and 3 bases from J, with 12 bases between. Germline CDR1 SGHVS, CDR2 FQNEAQ. CDR3 region: CASSLVPGGYYGYTF. The CDR3 DNA reads as TGTGCCAGCAGCTTAGTCCCAGGAGGGTACTATGGCTACACCTTC.

The J gene is TRBJ1-2, the V gene TRBV5-1; D gene uncertain. The V end was cut by 0 bases, the J end by 0 bases, with 6 bases between. The CDR3 runs 14 residues. CDR1 and CDR2 from the germline V gene are SGHRS and YFSETQ. The CDR3 bases are TGCGCCAGCAGCTTGGACACTACTAACTATGGCTACACCTTC. It encodes CASSLDTTNYGYTF.

This chain connects TRBV30 to TRBJ2-3; 8 bases are shared with TRBD2. Per germline, CDR1 GTSNPN and CDR2 SVGIG (reference sequence). Trimming at V came to 3 bases and at J to 2 bases, leaving 7 bases not matched to a gene. There are 15 residues in the CDR3. This CDR3 is CAWSRTSLPTDTQYF. The CDR3, as DNA: TGTGCCTGGAGCCGGACTAGCCTCCCCACAGATACGCAGTATTTT.

Concerning this clone itself: Other nucleotide sequences from this sample produce the same CDR3. This chain uses TRBV4-1 with TRBJ1-5; tentatively, D is TRBD1 (5 bases). The germline V gene encodes CDR1 MGHRA and CDR2 YSYEKL. The CDR3 is 15 amino acids. Trimming took off 0 bases at V and 4 bases at J, with 10 bases between the two ends. The CDR3 coding sequence is TGCGCCAGCAGCCAAGAGGGGCGGGGAAATCAGCCCCAGCATTTT. It encodes CASSQEGRGNQPQHF.

The chain is built from TRBV2 and TRBJ2-7; D gene ambiguous. This CDR3 spans 13 amino acids. The germline V gene has CDR1 SNHLY and CDR2 FYNNEI. The V end lost 2 bases, the J end lost 3 bases, and 8 bases lay between the germline ends. This CDR3 is CASSENSYYEQYV. The CDR3 bases are TGTGCCAGCAGTGAAAACAGCTACTACGAGCAGTACGTC.

This chain joins TRBV30 and TRBJ1-3; D not certain. The CDR3 consists of 14 residues. Trimming stripped 4 bases from V and 0 bases from J, with 10 bases between. The germline gives CDR1 GTSNPN, CDR2 SVGIG (reference sequence). The CDR3 is CAWNMLHSGNTIYF. The CDR3, as DNA: TGTGCCTGGAATATGTTACACTCTGGAAACACCATATATTTT.

The chain employs TRBV13 and TRBJ1-3; possible D gene TRBD1, 5 bases. Trimming removed 5 bases from V and 12 bases from J, with 17 bases in between. The CDR3 runs to 13 residues. Germline V gives CDR1 PRHDT, CDR2 FYEKMQ (reference sequence). CDR3 in DNA: TGTGCCAGCAGCATCCGGGACCGGGGACTCATATATTTT. This sequence encodes CASSIRDRGLIYF.

The V call is TRBV3-1 (or the pseudogene TRBV3-2), the J call TRBJ2-2, with a tentative D call TRBD1 (6 bases). Germline CDR1 reads LGHDT; CDR2 reads YNNKEL (reference sequence). Trimming cost V 8 bases and J 6 bases, with 16 bases left between them. CDR3 size: 14 residues. The CDR3 protein is CASGRTGGPGELFF. The CDR3 coding sequence is TGTGCCAGCGGGCGGACTGGGGGCCCCGGGGAGCTGTTTTTT.

This clone has more than one count but fewer than ten. The identical CDR3 is also encoded by other nucleotide sequences in the sample. V and J are TRBV12-3 or TRBV12-4 and TRBJ1-1; D not resolved. The germline V and J ends were trimmed by 5 bases and 0 bases, with 7 bases remaining between them. The CDR3 spans 13 residues. In nucleotides, the CDR3 is TGTGCCAGCAGTCAGACATTGAACACTGAAGCTTTCTTT. This translates into CASSQTLNTEAFF.